A single sample gave rise to the 22 T cell receptor beta chains below, sequenced in a study of T cell responses to AZD1222 COVID-19 vaccine. Sequencing used immunoSEQ multiplex PCR; TCRdb keeps in-frame clones, though not all of them. The sample yields more than 85,000 clones, 88% seen once. The source was peripheral blood, collected on day 0 of AZD1222 vaccination. These receptors were obtained from an adult in good health.

The chain employs TRBV10-3 and TRBJ1-1; D is ambiguous. Trimming shortened V by 8 bases and J by 0 bases, and 10 bases separated the two germline ends. CDR1 and CDR2 from the germline V gene are ENHRY and SYGVKD. The CDR3 has 13 amino acids. CDR3 in amino acids: CAIRPDLNTEAFF. CDR3 DNA: TGTGCCATCCGGCCGGATTTGAACACTGAAGCTTTCTTT.

This clone is categorized as medium-sized. The chain links TRBV5-1 to TRBJ2-7; 8 bases map to TRBD1. Trimming removed 1 base from V and 5 bases from J; junction bases left unmatched: 5. CDR1 and CDR2 from the germline V gene are SGHRS and YFSETQ. CDR3 length equals 14 residues. As DNA, the CDR3 is TGCGCCAGCAGCTTGTATGACAGGGGTGACGAGCAGTACTTC. It specifies CASSLYDRGDEQYF. Full variable domain (outside the CDR3, taken from reference TRBV5-1 and TRBJ2-7): KAGVTQTPRYLIKTRGQQVTLSCSPISGHRSVSWYQQTPGQGLQFLFEYFSETQRNKGNFPGRFSGRQFSNSRSEMNVSTLELGDSALYLCASSLYDRGDEQYFGPGTRLTVT.

The rearrangement uses TRBV19 and TRBJ1-2, with D perhaps matching TRBD1 (5 bases). Germline CDR1 LNHDA, CDR2 SQIVND (reference sequence). V gave up 3 bases and J gave up 14 bases, with 13 bases separating them. This CDR3 comprises 11 residues. The CDR3 DNA is TGTGCCAGTAGTATGTCAGGGTGGCTAACCTTC. This translates into CASSMSGWLTF.

This CDR3 is CASSFRVHQPQHF. The CDR3 DNA reads TGTGCCAGCAGTTTCCGGGTTCATCAGCCCCAGCATTTT. The chain uses TRBV12-3 or TRBV12-4 and TRBJ1-5; D not resolved. V was shortened by 3 bases and J by 5 bases, with 8 bases between the two germline ends. This CDR3 is 13 amino acids long.

The chain links TRBV5-6 to TRBJ2-1; D not certain. Germline V gene sequence: CDR1 SGHDT, CDR2 YYEEEE. The germline V and J ends were trimmed by 3 bases and 9 bases, with 22 bases remaining between them. CDR3 length equals 16 residues. The CDR3 reads CASSSVQIRDTSEQFF. The CDR3 nucleotides are TGTGCCAGCAGCTCCGTACAAATTCGAGACACCAGTGAGCAGTTCTTC.

The rearrangement uses TRBV19 and TRBJ2-3, with D possibly being TRBD2 (5 bases). Trimming removed 7 bases from V and 5 bases from J, with 16 bases in between. The CDR3 contains 14 residues. Germline loops: CDR1 LNHDA, CDR2 SQIVND (reference sequence). DNA for the CDR3: TGTGCCAGTACCCGGAACGGGATAATAGATACGCAGTATTTT. Translating gives CASTRNGIIDTQYF.

In DNA form, the CDR3 reads TGTGCCAGCAGCCATGCGGGCGGCACAGATACGCAGTATTTT. It translates to CASSHAGGTDTQYF. V usage is TRBV7-9 and J usage is TRBJ2-3; weak D call: TRBD2 (5 bases). Per germline, CDR1 SEHNR and CDR2 FQNEAQ (reference sequence). Trimming shortened V by 5 bases and J by 1 base, and 10 bases separated the two germline ends. This CDR3 has 14 amino acids.

The V call is TRBV3-1 (or the pseudogene TRBV3-2), the J call TRBJ2-7, with a weak D call TRBD2 (5 bases). Trimming left V 8 bases short and J 4 bases short, with 12 bases between. This CDR3 has 12 amino acids. Germline loops: CDR1 LGHDT, CDR2 YNNKEL (reference sequence). Here the CDR3 reads CASGSGLYEQYF. The DNA of the CDR3 is TGTGCCAGCGGGAGCGGTTTATACGAGCAGTACTTC.

The chain couples TRBV7-2 to TRBJ2-7, with D unclear. The V and J ends lost 1 base and 6 bases respectively, with 7 bases between them. Germline CDR1 SGHTA, CDR2 FQGNSA. The CDR3 runs to 12 residues. This CDR3 is CASSLEVGEQYF. CDR3 nucleotide sequence: TGTGCCAGCAGCTTAGAAGTGGGCGAGCAGTACTTC.

This chain links TRBV5-1 with TRBJ2-1; possible D gene TRBD2, 6 bases. The V gene's germline CDR1 is SGHRS and CDR2 YFSETQ. The CDR3 has 15 amino acids. The ends were cut back, 1 base at V and 9 bases at J, with 17 bases in the middle. Written as DNA, the CDR3 is TGCGCCAGCAGCTTGACGGCGGGACTGGTTCGTGAGCAGTTCTTC. It codes for CASSLTAGLVREQFF. Combining the CDR3 with reference TRBV5-1 and TRBJ2-1 gives the whole variable domain KAGVTQTPRYLIKTRGQQVTLSCSPISGHRSVSWYQQTPGQGLQFLFEYFSETQRNKGNFPGRFSGRQFSNSRSEMNVSTLELGDSALYLCASSLTAGLVREQFFGPGTRLTVL.

This chain uses TRBV10-3 with TRBJ1-5; no reliable D call. The V end lost 5 bases, the J end lost 0 bases, and 8 bases lay between the germline ends. This CDR3 has 14 residues. Looked up from germline, CDR1 is ENHRY and CDR2 is SYGVKD. DNA for the CDR3: TGTGCCATCAGTAGGGAGTATAGCAATCAGCCCCAGCATTTT. Its protein is CAISREYSNQPQHF.

The J gene is TRBJ1-1, the V gene TRBV7-9; tentative D call: TRBD1 (6 bases). V lost 5 bases and J 4 bases, leaving 17 bases between the germline ends. The CDR3 spans 15 residues. Germline V gives CDR1 SEHNR, CDR2 FQNEAQ (reference sequence). CDR3 sequence (DNA): TGTGCCAGCAGCGTAGACCTGACAGGATCCACTGAAGCTTTCTTT. Protein: CASSVDLTGSTEAFF.

The genes are TRBV19 and TRBJ1-2; 10 nucleotides align to TRBD1. This CDR3 spans 14 amino acids. The germline V gene encodes CDR1 LNHDA and CDR2 SQIVND (reference sequence). The J segment lost 2 bases and the V segment lost 8 bases, leaving 5 bases of the junction unmatched. The CDR3 nucleotides are TGTGCCAGTCATAGGGACAGGGGCAACTATGGCTACACCTTC. Amino acids: CASHRDRGNYGYTF. The full variable domain, completed using reference TRBV19 and TRBJ1-2, is DGGITQSPKYLFRKEGQNVTLSCEQNLNHDAMYWYRQDPGQGLRLIYYSQIVNDFQKGDIAEGYSVSREKKESFPLTVTSAQKNPTAFYLCASHRDRGNYGYTFGSGTRLTVV.

This clone turned up a few times. The CDR3 DNA reads as TGTGCCAGCAGGGAGGCCGGGCCCTCCTACGAGCAGTACTTC. Protein: CASREAGPSYEQYF. This chain links TRBV28 with TRBJ2-7; possibly TRBD2 for D (5 bases). Germline V gene sequence: CDR1 MDHEN, CDR2 SYDVKM. Between the trimmed V and J ends, which lost 6 bases and 0 bases, there was a span of 12 bases. This CDR3 region has 14 residues.

The V and J genes are TRBV7-8 and TRBJ1-1, with D perhaps matching TRBD1 (6 bases). The V end was cut by 0 bases, the J end by 5 bases, with 13 bases between. The CDR3 loop spans 15 amino acids. The V gene's germline CDR1 is SGHVS and CDR2 FQNEAQ. DNA of the CDR3: TGTGCCAGCAGCTTAGCCAACAGGGTTAGAACTGAAGCTTTCTTT. Translated: CASSLANRVRTEAFF.

This clone appeared once. This chain uses TRBV6-5 with TRBJ2-2; no definite D call. V was pared by 0 bases and J by 8 bases, with 10 bases between. The CDR3 contains 14 residues. CDR1 and CDR2 (germline): MNHEY, SVGAGI. Written as DNA, the CDR3 is TGTGCCAGCAGTTACTCAAGTCAAGCTGGGGAGCTGTTTTTT. This encodes CASSYSSQAGELFF.

The chain combines TRBV7-9 with TRBJ1-1; D uncertain. V was pared by 2 bases and J by 1 base, with 8 bases between. The germline gives CDR1 SEHNR, CDR2 FQNEAQ (reference sequence). This CDR3 contains 14 residues. The CDR3 bases are TGTGCCAGCAGCTTATACCAGGAGAACACTGAAGCTTTCTTT. It yields the protein CASSLYQENTEAFF.

The sample holds one count of this clone. The chain employs TRBV5-1 and TRBJ1-2; 7 bases are a match to TRBD1. Germline trimming cut 0 bases from V and 4 bases from J; bases unmatched to any gene: 3. There are 14 residues in the CDR3. Looked up from germline, CDR1 is SGHRS and CDR2 is YFSETQ. The CDR3 region has the DNA TGCGCCAGCAGCTTGGAAGGACAGGTCTATGGCTACACCTTC. Protein sequence: CASSLEGQVYGYTF.

A few counts support this clone. The chain links TRBV27 to TRBJ1-2, with 10 bases that match TRBD1. The CDR3 runs 14 residues. Trimming took 5 bases from V and 1 from J; bases not matched to a gene: 1. CDR1 is MNHEY, CDR2 SMNVEV, per germline (reference sequence). CDR3 in amino acids: CASSRTGGNYGYTF. CDR3 coding DNA: TGTGCCAGCAGTCGGACAGGGGGTAACTATGGCTACACCTTC.

The chain uses TRBV28 and TRBJ2-7; D not resolved. The germline gives CDR1 MDHEN, CDR2 SYDVKM. V shed 3 bases and J shed 0 bases, with 12 bases lying between them. The CDR3 is made up of 15 amino acids. This chain's CDR3 is CASSFFGTSSYEQYF. Here the CDR3 DNA reads TGTGCCAGCAGTTTCTTTGGCACCAGCTCCTACGAGCAGTACTTC.

The chain has TRBV7-3 and TRBJ2-2; 10 bases are shared with TRBD2. Germline assignment: CDR1 SGHTA and CDR2 FQGTGA. This CDR3 is 16 amino acids long. The trim removed 4 bases at V and 2 bases at J, leaving 4 bases unmatched. The CDR3 spells CASSSGTSVNTGELFF. The CDR3, as DNA: TGTGCCAGCAGCTCCGGGACTAGCGTTAACACCGGGGAGCTGTTTTTT.

This clone turned up a few times. The chain uses TRBV29-1 and TRBJ2-6; unclear D gene. The CDR3 is made up of 14 amino acids. V was shortened by 4 bases and J by 2 bases, with 9 bases between the two germline ends. Germline V gives CDR1 SQVTM, CDR2 ANQGSEA. CDR3 sequence reads: CSVGFRTGANVLTF. In DNA form, the CDR3 reads TGCAGCGTTGGATTTCGGACTGGGGCCAACGTCCTGACTTTC.